This T cell receptor beta chain was sequenced in a study of graft-versus-host responses after intestinal transplantation. Study details: Recipients were given multivisceral, liver-intestinal, or isolated intestinal transplants. The study's findings and limits: Patients with graft-donor T cell macrochimerism had high graft-versus-host to host-versus-graft clonal ratios in allografts. GvH clones occurred in recipient marrow; some first appeared in ileum or blood. The study associated peak circulating GvH clone levels with early post-transplant HvG declines.

Germline lookup yields CDR1 MDHEN and CDR2 SYDVKM. This CDR3 is 12 amino acids long. The V end was cut by 8 bases, the J end by 4 bases, with 11 bases between. Concerning this clone: The antigen is undetermined.

The protocol was immunoSEQ multiplex PCR, while the TCRdb copy is restricted to in-frame clones and leaves out a portion. The top ten hold about 5.5% of the sample, which has tens of thousands of clones, roughly 91% seen once. The V call is TRBV28, the J call TRBJ2-5; no firm D call. This material consisted of PBMCs, taken around 800 days after a first intestinal transplant, on the day of a second. The receptor was derived from a human patient who received an intestinal transplant, so some T cells may come from the graft donor. The CDR3 nucleotides are TGTGCCAGCCGGTCGGCTAGAGAGACCCAGTACTTC. Translation gives CASRSARETQYF.